The 15 T cell receptor beta chains in this list originate from one sample, sequenced in a study of T cell repertoires in cytomegalovirus infection. TCRdb re-derived calls from the reads in MiXCR, one entry per CDR3 protein. The top ten hold around 2.6% of the sample, which has approximately 700,000 distinct CDR3 sequences, about 40% seen once. The sequencing input was PBMCs. The receptors shown here come from a human donor in good health (CMV status not recorded). Some clones in this sample may be carry-over from other donors' samples.

This chain links TRBV28 with TRBJ1-1; D is ambiguous. From germline, CDR1 is MDHEN and CDR2 SYDVKM. The CDR3 is made up of 11 amino acids. Trimming removed 6 bases from V and 2 bases from J, with 4 bases in between. As DNA, the CDR3 is TGTGCCAGCAGATTTAACACTGAAGCTTTCTTT. As protein: CASRFNTEAFF.

Details on this clonotype: A clone one base away is much larger, so this may be a read error. The chain has TRBV7-2 and TRBJ1-5; D is perhaps TRBD1 (6 bases). Per the germline V gene, CDR1 is SGHTA and CDR2 is FQGNSA. CDR3 size: 13 residues. The CDR3 here is CANSLQQGQPQHF. The CDR3 coding sequence is TGTGCCAACAGCTTACAACAGGGTCAGCCCCAGCATTTT.

This clonotype was detected many times. The rearrangement uses TRBV7-2 and TRBJ1-5; TRBD1 aligns across 7 bases. Germline-derived CDR1 and CDR2 are SGHTA and FQGNSA. Trimming removed 9 bases from V and 1 base from J; junction bases left unmatched: 6. This CDR3 is 14 amino acids long. The CDR3 region is CASLKGGSNQPQHF. CDR3 in DNA: TGTGCCAGTCTTAAAGGGGGCAGCAATCAGCCCCAGCATTTT.

This clonotype was counted only a few times. V is TRBV5-1 and J is TRBJ1-1; D gene unclear. Per the germline V gene, CDR1 is SGHRS and CDR2 is YFSETQ. CDR3 size: 15 residues. V was clipped by 0 bases and J by 1 base, with 10 bases between them. The CDR3 nucleotides read TGCGCCAGCAGCTTGGAACGGCAACCGAACACTGAAGCTTTCTTT. This gives the protein CASSLERQPNTEAFF.

V gene TRBV6-2 or TRBV6-3 combines with J gene TRBJ1-1; TRBD1 matches at 7 bases. Per the germline V gene, CDR1 is MNHEY and CDR2 is SVGEGT. The CDR3 is 15 residues long. Unmatched junction bases numbered 8, after V lost 6 bases and J lost 1 base. The CDR3 DNA reads TGTGCCAGCAGCCCCTCGACAGGGTGGAACACTGAAGCTTTCTTT. This sequence encodes CASSPSTGWNTEAFF.

This clonotype has only a few counts. This chain uses TRBV7-9 with TRBJ1-1; tentatively, D is TRBD1 (6 bases). Deletions cut 5 bases from V and 8 bases from J, with 15 bases between. The germline V gene has CDR1 SEHNR and CDR2 FQNEAQ (reference sequence). The CDR3 contains 13 residues. DNA of the CDR3: TGTGCCAGCAGCCTTCCCGGGACACCAGAAGCTTTCTTT. Translated: CASSLPGTPEAFF. The complete variable domain, with remaining parts taken from reference TRBV7-9 and TRBJ1-1, reads DTGVSQNPRHKITKRGQNVTFRCDPISEHNRLYWYRQTLGQGPEFLTYFQNEAQLEKSRLLSDRFSAERPKGSFSTLEIQRTEQGDSAMYLCASSLPGTPEAFFGQGTRLTVV.

Only a few counts were recorded for this clonotype. This chain uses TRBV7-2 with TRBJ1-4; D not certain. CDR1 is SGHTA and CDR2 is FQGNSA in the germline V gene. The CDR3 length is 15 residues. Trimming cost V 3 bases and J 4 bases, with 12 bases left between them. CDR3 loop: CASSFGSSFNEKLFF. The DNA for the CDR3 is TGTGCCAGCAGCTTTGGTTCCAGCTTTAATGAAAAACTGTTTTTT.

V usage is TRBV6-1 and J usage is TRBJ1-1; D uncertain. V was shortened by 7 bases and J by 3 bases, with 21 bases between the two germline ends. CDR1 and CDR2 from the germline V gene are MNHNS and SASEGT. This CDR3 is 16 amino acids long. CDR3 sequence: CASIPPLGVKYTEAFF. CDR3 nucleotide sequence: TGTGCCAGCATTCCCCCCCTTGGGGTGAAGTACACTGAAGCTTTCTTT.

This clonotype was seen repeatedly, ten times or more. The J gene is TRBJ2-1, the V gene TRBV7-2, with D possibly TRBD2 on 6 matching bases. Germline lookup yields CDR1 SGHTA and CDR2 FQGNSA. V lost 2 bases and J lost 2, with 10 bases in between. The CDR3 is made up of 15 amino acids. As DNA, the CDR3 is TGTGCCAGCAGCTTAATGAGCGGGCCCTACAATGAGCAGTTCTTC. Amino acids: CASSLMSGPYNEQFF.

V is TRBV18 and J is TRBJ1-2; D is uncertain. Per the germline V gene, CDR1 is KGHSH and CDR2 is LQKENI. This CDR3 region has 17 residues. The V end was cut by 1 base, the J end by 8 bases, with 23 bases between. CDR3 loop: CASSPRQGRRPSEGYTF. The CDR3 DNA reads TGTGCCAGCTCACCACGGCAAGGAAGACGTCCCTCAGAAGGCTACACCTTC.

V and J are TRBV7-4 and TRBJ1-2; D possibly corresponds to TRBD1 (5 bases). CDR3 length: 12 amino acids. V shed 11 bases and J shed 6 bases, with 16 bases lying between them. Germline loops: CDR1 SGHVT, CDR2 SQSDAQ. The CDR3 DNA reads TGTGCCGGGGGGGAGCGAATTCATGGCTACACCTTC. Protein: CAGGERIHGYTF.

The chain couples TRBV7-2 to TRBJ1-2, with D perhaps TRBD1 (5 bases). Germline V lookup: CDR1 SGHTA, CDR2 FQGNSA. This CDR3 is built from 15 residues. Trimming shortened V by 1 base and J by 3 bases, and 12 bases separated the two germline ends. Written as DNA, the CDR3 is TGTGCCAGCAGCTTAGAGAGTAGGGGATACTATGGCTACACCTTC. Amino acids: CASSLESRGYYGYTF.

In this sample, this clonotype turned up once. No conserved phenylalanine or tryptophan ends this CDR3, so it is likely a read error. No DNA is shown, since the ends of the CDR3 on it are uncertain; the CDR3 is the one TCRdb lists. This sequence joins TRBV6-1 and TRBJ2-2; TRBD1 is taken as the D call from the table, unchecked against the DNA. The germline gives CDR1 MNHNS, CDR2 SASEGT. The CDR3 length is 17 residues, termini included. The CDR3 protein is CASSEERYWGGAGELFV.

This clonotype was counted only a few times. V usage is TRBV7-9 and J usage is TRBJ2-3; D unclear. The length of the CDR3 is 17 residues. Germline loops: CDR1 SEHNR, CDR2 FQNEAQ (reference sequence). V lost 2 bases, J lost 1 base, and 16 bases lay in between. The CDR3 DNA reads as TGTGCCAGCAGCTTACCAGCGAGGCGCTCCCGCACAGATACGCAGTATTTT. It specifies CASSLPARRSRTDTQYF.

This clonotype was seen a few times. The chain recombines TRBV7-2 with TRBJ1-2; D remains unclear. The CDR3 has 13 residues. V was clipped by 7 bases and J by 6 bases, with 15 bases between them. Per germline, CDR1 SGHTA and CDR2 FQGNSA. The CDR3 loop is CASIPGRRNGYTF. CDR3 nucleotide sequence: TGTGCCAGCATACCTGGGAGGCGTAATGGCTACACCTTC.